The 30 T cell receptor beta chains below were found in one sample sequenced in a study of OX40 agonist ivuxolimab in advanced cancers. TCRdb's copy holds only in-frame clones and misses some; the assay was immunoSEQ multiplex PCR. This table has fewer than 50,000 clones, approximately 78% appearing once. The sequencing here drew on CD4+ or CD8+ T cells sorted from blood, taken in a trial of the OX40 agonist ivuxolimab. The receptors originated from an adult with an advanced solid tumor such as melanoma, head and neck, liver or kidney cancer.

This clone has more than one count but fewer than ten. CDR3 amino acids: CASTVKNTGELFF. CDR3 DNA: TGTGCCAGCACGGTTAAGAACACCGGGGAGCTGTTTTTT. The chain employs TRBV2 and TRBJ2-2; D is unclear. The length of the CDR3 is 13 residues. CDR1 SNHLY and CDR2 FYNNEI come from the germline V gene. The V end lost 7 bases, the J end lost 1 base, and 7 bases lay between the germline ends.

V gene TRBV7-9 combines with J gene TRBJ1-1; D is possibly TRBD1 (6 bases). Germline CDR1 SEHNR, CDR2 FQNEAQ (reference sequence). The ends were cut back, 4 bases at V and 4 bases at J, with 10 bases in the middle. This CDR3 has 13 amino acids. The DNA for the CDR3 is TGTGCCAGCAGCTCCGGACAGACCACTGAAGCTTTCTTT. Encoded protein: CASSSGQTTEAFF.

CDR3 bases: TGTGCCAGCTCACCAGAGCAGGATGCAGGGGGCAATGAGCAGTTCTTC. Translated: CASSPEQDAGGNEQFF. V gene TRBV18 combines with J gene TRBJ2-1, with 7 nucleotides matching TRBD1. Germline loops: CDR1 KGHSH, CDR2 LQKENI. This CDR3 region has 16 residues. Germline trimming cut 2 bases from V and 6 bases from J; bases unmatched to any gene: 10.

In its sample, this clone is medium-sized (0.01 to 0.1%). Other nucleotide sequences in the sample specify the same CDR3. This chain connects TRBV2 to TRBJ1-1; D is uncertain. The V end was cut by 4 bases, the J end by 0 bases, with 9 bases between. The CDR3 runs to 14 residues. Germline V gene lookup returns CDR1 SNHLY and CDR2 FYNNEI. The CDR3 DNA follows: TGTGCCAGCAGTGGTCGACGGGTGAACACTGAAGCTTTCTTT. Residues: CASSGRRVNTEAFF.

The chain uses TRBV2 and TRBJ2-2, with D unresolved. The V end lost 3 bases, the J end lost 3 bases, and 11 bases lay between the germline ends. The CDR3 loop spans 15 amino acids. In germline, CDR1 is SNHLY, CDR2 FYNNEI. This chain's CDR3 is CASSEGLPYTGELFF. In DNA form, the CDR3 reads TGTGCCAGCAGTGAGGGGTTGCCCTACACCGGGGAGCTGTTTTTT.

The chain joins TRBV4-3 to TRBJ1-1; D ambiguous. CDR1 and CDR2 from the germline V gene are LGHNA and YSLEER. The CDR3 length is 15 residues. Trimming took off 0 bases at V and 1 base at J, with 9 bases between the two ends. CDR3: CASSQDPFRNTEAFF. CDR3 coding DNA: TGCGCCAGCAGCCAAGATCCGTTCAGGAACACTGAAGCTTTCTTT.

Here the CDR3 reads CASATLEREGFEQYF. The CDR3 DNA reads as TGTGCCAGCGCTACCCTGGAGCGGGAGGGTTTCGAGCAGTACTTC. The V gene is TRBV6-6, the J gene TRBJ2-7; 10 bases align to TRBD2. The V gene end was trimmed by 8 bases and the J gene end by 6 bases; junction bases not matched to a gene: 13. Germline V gene sequence: CDR1 MNHNY, CDR2 SVGAGI (reference sequence). CDR3 length: 15 residues.

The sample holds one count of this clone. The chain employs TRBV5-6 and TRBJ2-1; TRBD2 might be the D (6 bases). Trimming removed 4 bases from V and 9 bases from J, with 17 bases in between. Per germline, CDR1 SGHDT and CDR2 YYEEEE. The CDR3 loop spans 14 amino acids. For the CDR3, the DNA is TGTGCCAGCAGCGGGGGGTGGACATCGGGTGAGCAGTTCTTC. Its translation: CASSGGWTSGEQFF.

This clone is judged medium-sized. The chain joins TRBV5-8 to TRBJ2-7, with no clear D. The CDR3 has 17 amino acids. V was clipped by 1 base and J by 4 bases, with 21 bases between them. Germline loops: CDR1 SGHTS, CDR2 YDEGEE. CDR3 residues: CASSLSVFAEHLYEQYV. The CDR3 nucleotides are TGTGCCAGCAGCTTGAGCGTTTTCGCGGAGCACTTGTACGAGCAGTACGTC.

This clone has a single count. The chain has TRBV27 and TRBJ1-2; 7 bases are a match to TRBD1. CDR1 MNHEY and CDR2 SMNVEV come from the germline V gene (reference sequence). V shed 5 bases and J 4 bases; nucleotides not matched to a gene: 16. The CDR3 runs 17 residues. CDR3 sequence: CASSTQGVQRLGYGYTF. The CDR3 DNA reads TGTGCCAGCAGTACGCAGGGGGTCCAACGCCTCGGCTATGGCTACACCTTC.

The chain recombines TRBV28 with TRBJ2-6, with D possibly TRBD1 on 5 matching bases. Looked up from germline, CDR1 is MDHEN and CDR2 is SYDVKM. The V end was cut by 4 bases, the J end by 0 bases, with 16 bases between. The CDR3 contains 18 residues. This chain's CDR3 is CASSSPSTVPSGANVLTF. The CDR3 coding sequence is TGTGCCAGCAGTTCCCCCTCGACAGTCCCCTCTGGGGCCAACGTCCTGACTTTC. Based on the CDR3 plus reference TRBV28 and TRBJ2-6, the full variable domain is DVKVTQSSRYLVKRTGEKVFLECVQDMDHENMFWYRQDPGLGLRLIYFSYDVKMKEKGDIPEGYSVSREKKERFSLILESASTNQTSMYLCASSSPSTVPSGANVLTFGAGSRLTVL.

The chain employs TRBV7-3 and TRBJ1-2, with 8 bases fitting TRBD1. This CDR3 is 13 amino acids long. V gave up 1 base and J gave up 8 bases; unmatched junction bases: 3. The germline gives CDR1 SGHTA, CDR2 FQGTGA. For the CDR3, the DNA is TGTGCCAGCAGCTTAAACCGGGACAGGGGCTACACCTTC. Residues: CASSLNRDRGYTF.

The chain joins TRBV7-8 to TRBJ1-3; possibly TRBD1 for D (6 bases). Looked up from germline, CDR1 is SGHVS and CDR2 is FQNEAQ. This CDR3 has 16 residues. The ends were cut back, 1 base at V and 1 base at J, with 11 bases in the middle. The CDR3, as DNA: TGTGCCAGCAGCTTAGGTTACAGGGATTCTGGAAACACCATATATTTT. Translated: CASSLGYRDSGNTIYF.

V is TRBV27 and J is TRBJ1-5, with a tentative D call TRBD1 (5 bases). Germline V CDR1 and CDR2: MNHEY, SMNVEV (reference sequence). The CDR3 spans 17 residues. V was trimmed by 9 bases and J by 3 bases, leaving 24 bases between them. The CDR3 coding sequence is TGTGCCAGTTCATCGGGAGGGGCCGCCTTTTTCAATCAGCCCCAGCATTTT. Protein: CASSSGGAAFFNQPQHF.

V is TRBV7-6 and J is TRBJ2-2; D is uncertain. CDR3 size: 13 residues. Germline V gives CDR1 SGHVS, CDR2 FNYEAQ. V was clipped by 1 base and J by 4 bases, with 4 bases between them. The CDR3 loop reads CASSLEATGELFF. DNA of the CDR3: TGTGCCAGCAGCTTAGAGGCCACCGGGGAGCTGTTTTTT.

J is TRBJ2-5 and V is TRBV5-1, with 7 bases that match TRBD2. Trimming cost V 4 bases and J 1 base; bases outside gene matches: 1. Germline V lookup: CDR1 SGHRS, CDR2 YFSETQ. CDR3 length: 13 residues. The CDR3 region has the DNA TGCGCCAGCAGCCGGGAGGTCCAAGAGACCCAGTACTTC. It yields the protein CASSREVQETQYF.

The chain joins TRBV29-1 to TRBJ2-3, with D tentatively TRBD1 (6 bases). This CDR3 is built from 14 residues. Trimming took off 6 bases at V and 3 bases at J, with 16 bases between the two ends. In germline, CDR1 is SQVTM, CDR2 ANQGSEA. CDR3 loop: CSVLGAGETDTQYF. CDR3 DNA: TGCAGCGTCCTGGGGGCAGGGGAGACAGATACGCAGTATTTT.

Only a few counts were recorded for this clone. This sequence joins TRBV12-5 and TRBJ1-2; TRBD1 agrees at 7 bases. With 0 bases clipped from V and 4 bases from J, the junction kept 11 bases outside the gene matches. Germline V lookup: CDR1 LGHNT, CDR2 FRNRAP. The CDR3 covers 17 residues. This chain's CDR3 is CASGLVPGGQNSYGYTF. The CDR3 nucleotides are TGTGCTAGTGGTTTGGTACCGGGGGGACAGAACTCCTATGGCTACACCTTC.

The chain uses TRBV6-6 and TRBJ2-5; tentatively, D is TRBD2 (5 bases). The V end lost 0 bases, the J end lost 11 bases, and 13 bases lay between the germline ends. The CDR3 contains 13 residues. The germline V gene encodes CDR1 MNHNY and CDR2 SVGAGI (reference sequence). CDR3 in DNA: TGTGCCAGCAGTTACTCGAGGGCTCCCGGGCAGTACTTC. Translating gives CASSYSRAPGQYF.

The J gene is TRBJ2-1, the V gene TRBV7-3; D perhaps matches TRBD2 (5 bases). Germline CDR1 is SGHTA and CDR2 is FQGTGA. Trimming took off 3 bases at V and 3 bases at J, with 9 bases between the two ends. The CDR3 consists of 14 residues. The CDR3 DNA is TGTGCCAGCAGCTTTCGAGCGGACTACAATGAGCAGTTCTTC. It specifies CASSFRADYNEQFF.

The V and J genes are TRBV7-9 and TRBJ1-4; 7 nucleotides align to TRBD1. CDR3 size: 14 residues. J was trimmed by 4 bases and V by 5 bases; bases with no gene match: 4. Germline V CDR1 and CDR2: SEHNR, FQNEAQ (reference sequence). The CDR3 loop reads CASSLGTDNEKLFF. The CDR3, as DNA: TGTGCCAGCAGCCTTGGGACAGATAATGAAAAACTGTTTTTT.

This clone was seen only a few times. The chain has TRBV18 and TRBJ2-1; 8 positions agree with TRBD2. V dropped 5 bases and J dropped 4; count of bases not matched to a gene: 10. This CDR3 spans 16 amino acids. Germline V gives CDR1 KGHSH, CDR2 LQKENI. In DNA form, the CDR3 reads TGTGCCAGCTCAGCCTCTACGCCTAGCGGGTACAATGAGCAGTTCTTC. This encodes CASSASTPSGYNEQFF.

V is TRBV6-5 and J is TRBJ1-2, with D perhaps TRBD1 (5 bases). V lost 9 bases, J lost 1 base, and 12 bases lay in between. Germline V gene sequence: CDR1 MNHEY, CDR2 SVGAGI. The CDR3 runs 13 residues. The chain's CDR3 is CASQGRLNYGYTF. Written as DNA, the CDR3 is TGTGCCAGTCAGGGCCGTCTTAACTATGGCTACACCTTC.

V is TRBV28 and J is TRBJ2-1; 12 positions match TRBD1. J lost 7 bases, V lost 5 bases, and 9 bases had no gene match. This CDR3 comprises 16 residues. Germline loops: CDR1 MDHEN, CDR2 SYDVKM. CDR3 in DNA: TGTGCCAGCAGTACCCCCGGGACAGGGGGCTTGAATGAGCAGTTCTTC. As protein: CASSTPGTGGLNEQFF.

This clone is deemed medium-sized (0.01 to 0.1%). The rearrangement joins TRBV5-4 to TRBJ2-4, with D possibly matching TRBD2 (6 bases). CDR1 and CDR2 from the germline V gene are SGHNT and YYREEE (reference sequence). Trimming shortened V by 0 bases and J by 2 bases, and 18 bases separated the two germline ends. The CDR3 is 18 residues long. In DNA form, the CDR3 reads TGTGCCAGCAGCTTGGATATAGCGGTCCGGGGGACCAAAAACATTCAGTACTTC. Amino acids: CASSLDIAVRGTKNIQYF. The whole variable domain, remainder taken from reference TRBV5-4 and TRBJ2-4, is ETGVTQSPTHLIKTRGQQVTLRCSSQSGHNTVSWYQQALGQGPQFIFQYYREEENGRGNFPPRFSGLQFPNYSSELNVNALELDDSALYLCASSLDIAVRGTKNIQYFGAGTRLSVL.

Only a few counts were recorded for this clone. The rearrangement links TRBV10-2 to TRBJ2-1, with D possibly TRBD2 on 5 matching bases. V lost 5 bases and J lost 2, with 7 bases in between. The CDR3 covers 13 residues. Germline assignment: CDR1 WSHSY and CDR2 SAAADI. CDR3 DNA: TGCGCCAGCAGTAGCGGTCCCTACAATGAGCAGTTCTTC. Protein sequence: CASSSGPYNEQFF.

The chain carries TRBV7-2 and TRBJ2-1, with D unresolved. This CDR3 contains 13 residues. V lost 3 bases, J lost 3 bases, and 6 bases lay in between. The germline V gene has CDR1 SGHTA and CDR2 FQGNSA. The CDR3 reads CASSFGGYNEQFF. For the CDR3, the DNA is TGTGCCAGCAGCTTCGGCGGCTACAATGAGCAGTTCTTC.

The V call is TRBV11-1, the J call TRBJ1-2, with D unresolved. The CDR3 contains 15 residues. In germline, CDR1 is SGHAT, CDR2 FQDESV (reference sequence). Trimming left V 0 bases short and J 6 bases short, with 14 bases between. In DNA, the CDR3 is TGTGCCAGCAGCTTAGCGATGGGAGGAGCCAATGGCTACACCTTC. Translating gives CASSLAMGGANGYTF.

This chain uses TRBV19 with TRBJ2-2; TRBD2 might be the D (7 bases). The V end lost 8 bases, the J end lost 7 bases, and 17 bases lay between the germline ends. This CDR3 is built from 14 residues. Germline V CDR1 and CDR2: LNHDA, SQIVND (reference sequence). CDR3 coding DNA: TGTGCCAGTTTATCGGGGGGCGCAGGCGGGGAGCTGTTTTTT. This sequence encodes CASLSGGAGGELFF. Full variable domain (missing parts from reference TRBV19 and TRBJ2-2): DGGITQSPKYLFRKEGQNVTLSCEQNLNHDAMYWYRQDPGQGLRLIYYSQIVNDFQKGDIAEGYSVSREKKESFPLTVTSAQKNPTAFYLCASLSGGAGGELFFGEGSRLTVL.

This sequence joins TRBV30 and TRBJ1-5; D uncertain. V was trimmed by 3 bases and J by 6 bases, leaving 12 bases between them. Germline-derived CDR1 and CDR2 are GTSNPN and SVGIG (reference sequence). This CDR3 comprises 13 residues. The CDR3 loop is CAWSPGLIQPQHF. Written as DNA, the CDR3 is TGTGCCTGGAGCCCCGGATTAATTCAGCCCCAGCATTTT.